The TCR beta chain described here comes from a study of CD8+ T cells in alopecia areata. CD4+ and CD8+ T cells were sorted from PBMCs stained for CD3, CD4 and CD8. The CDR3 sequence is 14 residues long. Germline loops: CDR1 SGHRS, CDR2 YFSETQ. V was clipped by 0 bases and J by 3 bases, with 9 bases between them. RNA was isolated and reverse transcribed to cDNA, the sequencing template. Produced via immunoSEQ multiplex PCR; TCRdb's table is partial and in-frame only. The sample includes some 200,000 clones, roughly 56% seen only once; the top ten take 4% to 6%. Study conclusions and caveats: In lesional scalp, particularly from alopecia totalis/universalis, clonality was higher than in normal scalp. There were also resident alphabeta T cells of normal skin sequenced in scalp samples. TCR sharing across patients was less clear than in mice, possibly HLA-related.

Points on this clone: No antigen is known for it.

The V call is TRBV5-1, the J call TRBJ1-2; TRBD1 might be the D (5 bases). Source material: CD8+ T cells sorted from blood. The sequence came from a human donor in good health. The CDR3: CASSLGTGHYGYTF. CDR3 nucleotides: TGCGCCAGCAGCTTGGGCACGGGACACTATGGCTACACCTTC.